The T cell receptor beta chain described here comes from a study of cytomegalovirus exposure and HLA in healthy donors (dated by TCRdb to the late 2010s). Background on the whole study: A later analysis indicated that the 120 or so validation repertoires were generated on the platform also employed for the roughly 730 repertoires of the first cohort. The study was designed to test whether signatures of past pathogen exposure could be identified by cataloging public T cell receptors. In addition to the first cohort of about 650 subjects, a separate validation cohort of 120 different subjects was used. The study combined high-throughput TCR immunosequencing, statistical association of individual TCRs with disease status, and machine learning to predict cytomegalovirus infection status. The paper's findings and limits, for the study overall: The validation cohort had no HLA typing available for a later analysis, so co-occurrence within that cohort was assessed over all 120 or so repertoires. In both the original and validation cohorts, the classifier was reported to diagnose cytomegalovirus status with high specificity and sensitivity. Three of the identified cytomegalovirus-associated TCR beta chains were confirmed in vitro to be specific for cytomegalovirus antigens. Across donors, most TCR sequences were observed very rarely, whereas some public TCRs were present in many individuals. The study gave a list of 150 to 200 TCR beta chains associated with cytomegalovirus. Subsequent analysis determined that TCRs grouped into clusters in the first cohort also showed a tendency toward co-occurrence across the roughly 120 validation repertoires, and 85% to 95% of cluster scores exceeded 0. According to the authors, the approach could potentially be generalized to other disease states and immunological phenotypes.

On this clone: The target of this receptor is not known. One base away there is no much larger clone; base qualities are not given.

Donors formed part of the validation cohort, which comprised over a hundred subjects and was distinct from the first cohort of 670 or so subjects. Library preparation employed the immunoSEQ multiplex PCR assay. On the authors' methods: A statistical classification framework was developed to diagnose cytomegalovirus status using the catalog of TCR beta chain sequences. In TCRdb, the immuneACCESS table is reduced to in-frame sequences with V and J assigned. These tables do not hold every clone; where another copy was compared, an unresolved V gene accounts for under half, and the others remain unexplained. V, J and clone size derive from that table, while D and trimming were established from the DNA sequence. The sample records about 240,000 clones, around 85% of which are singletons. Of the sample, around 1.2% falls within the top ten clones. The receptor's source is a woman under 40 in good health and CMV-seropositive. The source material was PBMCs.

The DNA reads as follows: TGTGCCAGCACATCCGGACAGGGCTACCAAGAGACCCAGTACTTC. Translation gives CASTSGQGYQETQYF. Here the chain combines TRBV6-1 and TRBJ2-5; a stretch of 8 junction bases matches TRBD1. CDR3 length: 15 amino acids, cysteine to phenylalanine. Solely the CDR3 DNA is kept, with 45 bases framed from the first base. CDR1 and CDR2 are drawn from the germline V gene: MNHNS, SASEGT. After removal of 7 bases from V and 0 bases from J, the junction retains 7 bases not matched to a gene.